This is a list of T cell receptor beta chains from one sample in a study of cytomegalovirus exposure and HLA in healthy donors. Repertoires were generated with immunoSEQ multiplex PCR, while TCRdb's copy carries only in-frame clones and drops some. This sample has 100,000 to 120,000 clones; over 65% occur once, and the top ten carry around an eighth. Sample: PBMCs. These receptors were taken from a man between 25 and 39 years old in good health and CMV-seropositive. Each CDR3 is given with its conserved first and last residue. The order of the fields is D gene, CDR3 length, clone size, J gene, V gene, CDR3 protein, CDR3 DNA. D genes are given only for firm matches. Part of the rows lack a size; the others show once, few, many or a class for expanded clones.

d_gene: TRBD1
len: 16
abundance: -
j_gene: TRBJ1-2
v_gene: TRBV6-6
CDR3aa: CASSSSAGTGGFGYTF
CDR3nt: TGTGCCAGCAGTTCATCAGCCGGGACAGGGGGCTTCGGCTACACCTTC

d_gene: -
len: 12
abundance: -
j_gene: TRBJ1-1
v_gene: TRBV10-2
CDR3aa: CASSERRGFAFF
CDR3nt: TGCGCCAGCAGTGAACGGCGGGGGTTCGCTTTCTTT

d_gene: TRBD2
len: 17
abundance: -
j_gene: TRBJ2-1
v_gene: TRBV27
CDR3aa: CASSLSELAGTYNEQFF
CDR3nt: TGTGCCAGCAGTTTATCCGAACTAGCGGGAACCTACAATGAGCAGTTCTTC

d_gene: TRBD1
len: 14
abundance: -
j_gene: TRBJ2-2
v_gene: TRBV29-1
CDR3aa: CSGRTGADTGELFF
CDR3nt: TGCAGCGGGAGGACAGGGGCGGACACCGGGGAGCTGTTTTTT

d_gene: TRBD1
len: 14
abundance: -
j_gene: TRBJ1-3
v_gene: TRBV7-9
CDR3aa: CASSLDRERNTIYF
CDR3nt: TGTGCCAGCAGCCTGGACAGGGAGAGAAACACCATATATTTT

d_gene: TRBD2
len: 17
abundance: few
j_gene: TRBJ2-3
v_gene: TRBV27
CDR3aa: CASTPLAGGPATDTQYF
CDR3nt: TGTGCCAGCACTCCGCTAGCGGGGGGGCCAGCCACAGATACGCAGTATTTT

d_gene: TRBD1
len: 17
abundance: -
j_gene: TRBJ1-2
v_gene: TRBV4-1
CDR3aa: CASSQGPGTGPGGGYTF
CDR3nt: TGCGCCAGCAGCCAGGGTCCCGGGACAGGGCCCGGGGGTGGCTACACCTTC

d_gene: TRBD1
len: 15
abundance: -
j_gene: TRBJ2-7
v_gene: TRBV6-6
CDR3aa: CASSYSGTGVYEQYF
CDR3nt: TGTGCCAGCAGTTACTCGGGGACAGGGGTCTACGAGCAGTACTTC

d_gene: -
len: 18
abundance: -
j_gene: TRBJ2-1
v_gene: TRBV28
CDR3aa: CASSFSYYTRISYNEQFF
CDR3nt: TGTGCCAGCAGCTTTTCTTACTACACGAGGATCTCCTACAATGAGCAGTTCTTC

d_gene: TRBD2
len: 14
abundance: -
j_gene: TRBJ2-3
v_gene: TRBV5-1
CDR3aa: CASSLARGGDTQYF
CDR3nt: TGCGCCAGCAGCTTGGCCCGGGGGGGGGATACGCAGTATTTT

d_gene: -
len: 15
abundance: -
j_gene: TRBJ2-6
v_gene: TRBV6-1
CDR3aa: CASSEPGAGANVLTF
CDR3nt: TGTGCCAGCAGTGAGCCGGGGGCTGGGGCCAACGTCCTGACTTTC

d_gene: TRBD1
len: 15
abundance: few
j_gene: TRBJ1-4
v_gene: TRBV7-9
CDR3aa: CASSLGDRTNEKLFF
CDR3nt: TGTGCCAGCAGCTTAGGGGACAGGACTAATGAAAAACTGTTTTTT

d_gene: TRBD2
len: 15
abundance: -
j_gene: TRBJ2-3
v_gene: TRBV9
CDR3aa: CASSVLAGGTDTQYF
CDR3nt: TGTGCCAGCAGCGTATTAGCGGGGGGAACAGATACGCAGTATTTT

d_gene: TRBD2
len: 15
abundance: -
j_gene: TRBJ2-3
v_gene: TRBV27
CDR3aa: CASSAGTRNTDTQYF
CDR3nt: TGTGCCAGCAGTGCCGGGACTAGAAACACAGATACGCAGTATTTT

d_gene: -
len: 12
abundance: -
j_gene: TRBJ1-1
v_gene: TRBV10-2
CDR3aa: CASSPADSEAFF
CDR3nt: TGCGCCAGCAGCCCCGCGGACAGTGAAGCTTTCTTT

d_gene: TRBD2
len: 15
abundance: -
j_gene: TRBJ2-1
v_gene: TRBV7-2
CDR3aa: CASSPDVAGIRGKFF
CDR3nt: TGTGCCAGCAGCCCTGACGTAGCGGGGATCCGAGGCAAGTTCTTC

d_gene: TRBD1
len: 16
abundance: -
j_gene: TRBJ2-3
v_gene: TRBV19
CDR3aa: CASSIGQGKGTDTQYF
CDR3nt: TGTGCCAGTAGTATCGGACAGGGAAAAGGGACAGATACGCAGTATTTT

d_gene: TRBD1
len: 12
abundance: few
j_gene: TRBJ1-5
v_gene: TRBV28
CDR3aa: CASDRAWQPQHF
CDR3nt: TGTGCCAGCGACAGGGCTTGGCAGCCCCAGCATTTT

d_gene: TRBD1
len: 15
abundance: -
j_gene: TRBJ1-3
v_gene: TRBV7-2
CDR3aa: CASSRARGLGNTIYF
CDR3nt: TGTGCCAGCAGCCGAGCTAGGGGGCTGGGAAACACCATATATTTT

d_gene: TRBD1
len: 15
abundance: -
j_gene: TRBJ2-7
v_gene: TRBV7-9
CDR3aa: CASSSVDRVLYEQYF
CDR3nt: TGTGCCAGCAGCTCCGTCGACAGGGTCCTCTACGAGCAGTACTTC

d_gene: -
len: 14
abundance: -
j_gene: TRBJ2-1
v_gene: TRBV28
CDR3aa: CASSSLDWYNEQFF
CDR3nt: TGTGCCAGCAGTTCCCTGGACTGGTACAATGAGCAGTTCTTC

d_gene: TRBD1
len: 16
abundance: -
j_gene: TRBJ2-7
v_gene: TRBV12-5
CDR3aa: CASGLKRQGAPYEQYF
CDR3nt: TGTGCTAGTGGCCTTAAAAGACAGGGGGCCCCCTACGAGCAGTACTTC

d_gene: -
len: 13
abundance: -
j_gene: TRBJ1-6
v_gene: TRBV10-1
CDR3aa: CATRDGGNSPLHF
CDR3nt: TGCGCCACCCGGGACGGGGGGAATTCACCCCTCCACTTT

d_gene: TRBD1
len: 18
abundance: -
j_gene: TRBJ2-6
v_gene: TRBV4-1
CDR3aa: CASSPGQGRSSGANVLTF
CDR3nt: TGCGCCAGCAGCCCTGGACAGGGGCGAAGCTCTGGGGCCAACGTCCTGACTTTC

d_gene: -
len: 15
abundance: -
j_gene: TRBJ1-3
v_gene: TRBV9
CDR3aa: CASSVGISSGNTIYF
CDR3nt: TGTGCCAGCAGCGTAGGAATCAGCTCTGGAAACACCATATATTTT

d_gene: -
len: 14
abundance: -
j_gene: TRBJ1-2
v_gene: TRBV9
CDR3aa: CASSVAPGDYGYTF
CDR3nt: TGTGCCAGCAGCGTTGCCCCAGGGGACTATGGCTACACCTTC

d_gene: -
len: 13
abundance: once
j_gene: TRBJ2-7
v_gene: TRBV29-1
CDR3aa: CSVKYPSSYEQYF
CDR3nt: TGCAGCGTTAAGTATCCTAGCTCCTACGAGCAGTACTTC

d_gene: -
len: 14
abundance: -
j_gene: TRBJ1-3
v_gene: TRBV9
CDR3aa: CASSVAGVGNTIYF
CDR3nt: TGTGCCAGCAGCGTAGCGGGGGTAGGAAACACCATATATTTT

d_gene: -
len: 15
abundance: -
j_gene: TRBJ2-6
v_gene: TRBV30
CDR3aa: CAWSSQASGANVLTF
CDR3nt: TGTGCCTGGAGTTCACAGGCCTCTGGGGCCAACGTCCTGACTTTC

d_gene: TRBD1
len: 14
abundance: -
j_gene: TRBJ2-2
v_gene: TRBV7-2
CDR3aa: CASKGTGDTGELFF
CDR3nt: TGTGCCAGCAAGGGGACAGGGGATACCGGGGAGCTGTTTTTT

d_gene: TRBD1
len: 13
abundance: -
j_gene: TRBJ1-1
v_gene: TRBV28
CDR3aa: CASTLQGDTEAFF
CDR3nt: TGTGCCAGCACCCTGCAGGGGGACACTGAAGCTTTCTTT

d_gene: -
len: 15
abundance: -
j_gene: TRBJ2-1
v_gene: TRBV7-2
CDR3aa: CASSLGSRAGNEQFF
CDR3nt: TGTGCCAGCAGCTTAGGGAGCAGGGCAGGCAATGAGCAGTTCTTC

d_gene: TRBD1
len: 13
abundance: -
j_gene: TRBJ2-7
v_gene: TRBV7-3
CDR3aa: CASSGTGLGEQYF
CDR3nt: TGTGCCAGCAGCGGGACAGGTCTGGGCGAGCAGTACTTC

d_gene: -
len: 11
abundance: -
j_gene: TRBJ1-2
v_gene: TRBV6-6
CDR3aa: CAIRGGLGYTF
CDR3nt: TGTGCCATTAGGGGGGGCTTGGGCTACACCTTC

d_gene: TRBD2
len: 12
abundance: -
j_gene: TRBJ2-3
v_gene: TRBV30
CDR3aa: CAWRASGDTQYF
CDR3nt: TGTGCCTGGAGGGCTAGCGGAGATACGCAGTATTTT

d_gene: -
len: 15
abundance: few
j_gene: TRBJ1-5
v_gene: TRBV19
CDR3aa: CASSSRGMSNQPQHF
CDR3nt: TGTGCCAGTAGTAGTCGGGGGATGAGCAATCAGCCCCAGCATTTT

d_gene: -
len: 15
abundance: once
j_gene: TRBJ1-1
v_gene: TRBV5-1
CDR3aa: CASSLDPGMNTEAFF
CDR3nt: TGCGCCAGCAGCTTGGACCCAGGGATGAACACTGAAGCTTTCTTT

d_gene: -
len: 16
abundance: -
j_gene: TRBJ2-3
v_gene: TRBV4-2
CDR3aa: CASSQAQGRGTDTQYF
CDR3nt: TGTGCCAGCAGCCAAGCGCAGGGGCGAGGCACAGATACGCAGTATTTT

d_gene: TRBD1
len: 15
abundance: -
j_gene: TRBJ1-2
v_gene: TRBV28
CDR3aa: CASQGQGAQGYGYTF
CDR3nt: TGTGCCAGCCAGGGACAGGGGGCGCAGGGCTATGGCTACACCTTC

d_gene: TRBD1
len: 14
abundance: -
j_gene: TRBJ1-2
v_gene: TRBV5-1
CDR3aa: CASSLGGSNYGYTF
CDR3nt: TGCGCCAGCAGCTTAGGGGGCTCTAACTATGGCTACACCTTC

d_gene: TRBD1
len: 14
abundance: -
j_gene: TRBJ2-7
v_gene: TRBV28
CDR3aa: CASSFRTGWYEQYF
CDR3nt: TGTGCCAGCAGTTTTCGGACAGGGTGGTACGAGCAGTACTTC

d_gene: TRBD1
len: 13
abundance: -
j_gene: TRBJ2-1
v_gene: TRBV10-3
CDR3aa: CAITKGQGDEQFF
CDR3nt: TGTGCCATCACTAAAGGACAGGGCGATGAGCAGTTCTTC

d_gene: -
len: 15
abundance: -
j_gene: TRBJ2-7
v_gene: TRBV10-3
CDR3aa: CAISESQTGNYEQYF
CDR3nt: TGTGCCATCAGTGAGTCCCAGACTGGAAACTACGAGCAGTACTTC

d_gene: TRBD1
len: 13
abundance: -
j_gene: TRBJ2-3
v_gene: TRBV11-3
CDR3aa: CDGGTGCTDTQYF
CDR3nt: TGTGACGGAGGGACAGGTTGCACAGATACGCAGTATTTT